Following are 31 T cell receptor beta chains from one sample sequenced in a study of T cell responses to AZD1222 COVID-19 vaccine. Assay: immunoSEQ multiplex PCR; the TCRdb copy retains only in-frame clones and omits some. The table records around 190,000 clones, almost 90% of them present only once. The sequenced sample was peripheral blood, obtained on day 0 of AZD1222 vaccination. These receptors were obtained from an adult in good health.

The rearrangement joins TRBV15 to TRBJ2-1; 8 bases line up with TRBD2. The CDR3 covers 16 residues. Trimming cost V 3 bases and J 5 bases; bases outside gene matches: 9. From germline, CDR1 is LNHNV and CDR2 YYDKDF (reference sequence). The DNA of the CDR3 is TGTGCCACCAGCAGGCCTACTAGCGGCCTTGACAATGAGCAGTTCTTC. The encoded protein is CATSRPTSGLDNEQFF.

A single count supports this clone. The chain carries TRBV5-1 and TRBJ2-1; 7 nucleotides agree with TRBD1. Germline CDR1 reads SGHRS; CDR2 reads YFSETQ. CDR3 length equals 16 residues. V trimming: 6 bases; J trimming: 1 base; junction bases outside the gene matches: 10. CDR3 DNA sequence: TGCGCCAGCACCGTATCAGGGGGAGAATCCTACAATGAGCAGTTCTTC. It translates to CASTVSGGESYNEQFF.

V usage is TRBV2 and J usage is TRBJ2-3, with D unclear. The CDR3 extends over 13 amino acids. The germline CDR1 and CDR2 sequences are SNHLY and FYNNEI. The germline V and J ends were trimmed by 3 bases and 5 bases, with 9 bases remaining between them. The CDR3: CASSDRNGDTQYF. As DNA, the CDR3 is TGTGCCAGCAGTGACAGGAACGGAGATACGCAGTATTTT.

This rearrangement joins TRBV10-1 to TRBJ2-2; weak D call: TRBD2 (5 bases). Germline V gives CDR1 WNHNN, CDR2 SYGVQD (reference sequence). The length of the CDR3 is 14 residues. Trimming cost V 0 bases and J 5 bases, with 7 bases left between them. The CDR3 loop is CASSESGGTGELFF. CDR3 sequence (DNA): TGCGCCAGCAGTGAGTCGGGCGGGACCGGGGAGCTGTTTTTT.

The chain employs TRBV7-8 and TRBJ2-3; possible D gene TRBD2, 6 bases. V lost 6 bases to trimming and J lost 1 base, with 11 bases between them. The CDR3 spans 14 residues. Germline V gene sequence: CDR1 SGHVS, CDR2 FQNEAQ. CDR3 DNA sequence: TGTGCCAGCAGTTTGAGCGGGCGCACAGATACGCAGTATTTT. Translation: CASSLSGRTDTQYF.

The V call is TRBV28, the J call TRBJ1-4, with D tentatively TRBD1 (5 bases). Germline V CDR1 and CDR2: MDHEN, SYDVKM. V gave up 1 base and J gave up 10 bases, with 10 bases separating them. The CDR3 has 13 residues. CDR3: CASSLLSGGKLFF. Written as DNA, the CDR3 is TGTGCCAGCAGTTTATTATCCGGGGGAAAACTGTTTTTT.

The chain is built from TRBV27 and TRBJ2-2; no definite D call. Trimming cost V 0 bases and J 0 bases, with 5 bases left between them. Germline V CDR1 and CDR2: MNHEY, SMNVEV (reference sequence). The CDR3 contains 15 residues. The CDR3: CASSLSPTNTGELFF. The CDR3 DNA sequence: TGTGCCAGCAGTTTATCCCCTACGAACACCGGGGAGCTGTTTTTT.

V is TRBV5-4 and J is TRBJ1-2, with 7 bases identical to TRBD1. The germline CDR1 and CDR2 sequences are SGHNT and YYREEE (reference sequence). The CDR3 contains 13 residues. V shed 2 bases and J 4 bases; nucleotides not matched to a gene: 2. The CDR3 sequence is CASSLQGFYGYTF. CDR3 nucleotides: TGTGCCAGCAGCTTACAGGGGTTCTATGGCTACACCTTC.

This chain connects TRBV23-1 to TRBJ1-6; D is ambiguous. TRBV23-1 is an ORF, with its function uncertain. With 7 bases removed from V and 13 bases from J, the gap between germline ends came to 14 bases. The CDR3 runs 12 residues. CDR3: CASMTWRSPLHF. The CDR3 DNA follows: TGCGCCAGCATGACCTGGAGGAGCCCCCTCCACTTT.

DNA for the CDR3: TGTGCCAGCAGGGGAGGGACAGGGAATGAAAAACTGTTTTTT. Its translation: CASRGGTGNEKLFF. J is TRBJ1-4 and V is TRBV6-5, with TRBD1 matching over 9 bases. The germline V gene has CDR1 MNHEY and CDR2 SVGAGI. The ends lost 6 bases at V and 5 bases at J; junction bases unmatched: 4. The length of the CDR3 is 14 residues.

Points on this clone: One end of the junction is discordant with germline, which a read error may explain. This chain joins TRBV7-7 and TRBJ2-1; 11 positions agree with TRBD2. Germline V gene sequence: CDR1 SSHAT, CDR2 FNYEAQ (reference sequence). The length of the CDR3 is 15 residues. The CDR3 protein is CASSRLAGGPSEQFF. CDR3 nucleotide sequence: TGTGCTAGCAGCCGATTAGCGGGAGGGCCAAGCGAGCAGTTCTTC.

J is TRBJ2-7 and V is TRBV5-1, with TRBD1 as a possible D gene (5 bases). Germline V gene data show CDR1 as SGHRS and CDR2 as YFSETQ. V was cut by 4 bases and J by 3 bases, with 8 bases left in between. The CDR3 runs 12 residues. The CDR3 is CASSIGDYEQYF. DNA for the CDR3: TGCGCCAGCAGCATAGGGGACTACGAGCAGTACTTC.

This chain joins TRBV3-1 (or the pseudogene TRBV3-2) and TRBJ2-7; D remains unclear. Trimming took off 3 bases at V and 1 base at J, with 7 bases between the two ends. This CDR3 has 13 amino acids. Germline V gene sequence: CDR1 LGHDT, CDR2 YNNKEL (reference sequence). The CDR3 is CASSQGPSYEQYF. The CDR3 DNA follows: TGTGCCAGCAGCCAGGGTCCTTCCTACGAGCAGTACTTC.

V gene TRBV5-1 combines with J gene TRBJ1-5; D might be TRBD1 (5 bases). The CDR3 covers 14 residues. Trimming removed 2 bases from V and 5 bases from J, with 11 bases in between. Germline CDR1 reads SGHRS; CDR2 reads YFSETQ. CDR3 in amino acids: CASSLDSGDQPQHF. DNA of the CDR3: TGCGCCAGCAGCTTAGATTCGGGGGATCAGCCCCAGCATTTT. Looking up the rest from reference TRBV5-1 and TRBJ1-5 gives the full variable domain: KAGVTQTPRYLIKTRGQQVTLSCSPISGHRSVSWYQQTPGQGLQFLFEYFSETQRNKGNFPGRFSGRQFSNSRSEMNVSTLELGDSALYLCASSLDSGDQPQHFGDGTRLSIL.

Worth noting for this clone: The junction differs from germline at one of its ends, possibly a read error. J is TRBJ1-2 and V is TRBV7-6; 10 nucleotides line up with TRBD1. The CDR3 spans 13 residues. Germline V gene sequence: CDR1 SGHVS, CDR2 FNYEAQ. The CDR3 sequence is CASSYGTGEGFGF. The CDR3 DNA follows: TGTGCCAGCAGCTACGGGACAGGGGAGGGCTTCGGGTTC.

The chain combines TRBV7-8 with TRBJ1-2; D is unclear. V lost 5 bases and J lost 0, with 10 bases in between. The CDR3 has 14 residues. Germline CDR1 is SGHVS and CDR2 is FQNEAQ. CDR3 region: CASSGSGTNYGYTF. DNA of the CDR3: TGTGCCAGCAGCGGGAGTGGCACTAACTATGGCTACACCTTC.

The rearrangement links TRBV4-1 to TRBJ1-4; 8 nucleotides align to TRBD1. Germline CDR1 and CDR2: MGHRA and YSYEKL. The length of the CDR3 is 15 residues. V was pared by 4 bases and J by 5 bases, with 6 bases of the junction left unmatched. As DNA, the CDR3 is TGCGCCAGCAGCCGTCAGGGGGCGCCGAATGAAAAACTGTTTTTT. Translation: CASSRQGAPNEKLFF.

The rearrangement links TRBV3-1 (or the pseudogene TRBV3-2) to TRBJ1-1; D gene ambiguous. Germline CDR1 reads LGHDT; CDR2 reads YNNKEL (reference sequence). The germline V and J ends were trimmed by 0 bases and 12 bases, with 11 bases remaining between them. The CDR3 extends over 12 amino acids. The CDR3: CASSQEVRITFF. CDR3 in DNA: TGTGCCAGCAGCCAAGAGGTTCGCATAACTTTCTTT.

This clone is a singleton in its sample. The CDR3 nucleotides are TGCGCCAGCAGCTTGCCGTCCGAATATGGCTACACCTTC. Translated, it gives CASSLPSEYGYTF. The V and J genes are TRBV5-1 and TRBJ1-2; no definite D call. CDR1 is SGHRS and CDR2 is YFSETQ in the germline V gene. The CDR3 runs to 13 residues. With 1 base removed from V and 5 bases from J, the gap between germline ends came to 9 bases.

This sequence joins TRBV14 and TRBJ2-3; D remains ambiguous. Per germline, CDR1 SGHDN and CDR2 FVKESK. This CDR3 comprises 12 residues. V was cut by 0 bases and J by 8 bases, with 6 bases left in between. CDR3 sequence reads: CASSQDRATQYF. CDR3 sequence (DNA): TGTGCCAGCAGCCAAGATAGGGCTACGCAGTATTTT. The full variable domain, rest sourced from reference TRBV14 and TRBJ2-3, is EAGVTQFPSHSVIEKGQTVTLRCDPISGHDNLYWYRRVMGKEIKFLLHFVKESKQDESGMPNNRFLAERTGGTYSTLKVQPAELEDSGVYFCASSQDRATQYFGPGTRLTVL.

The J gene is TRBJ1-2, the V gene TRBV14, with D unresolved. Germline lookup yields CDR1 SGHDN and CDR2 FVKESK. The CDR3 loop spans 12 amino acids. Trimming pared 4 bases from V and 5 bases from J, leaving 8 bases between. In DNA form, the CDR3 reads TGTGCCAGCAGCCCTACGGGTTATGGCTACACCTTC. Translating it yields CASSPTGYGYTF.

The chain recombines TRBV28 with TRBJ1-3; D remains ambiguous. This CDR3 has 15 residues. In germline, CDR1 is MDHEN, CDR2 SYDVKM. Trimming removed 7 bases at V and 0 bases at J, with 13 bases between. The DNA for the CDR3 is TGTGCCAGCATTCGCCGCCCAAGCTCTGGAAACACCATATATTTT. Translated: CASIRRPSSGNTIYF.

This clone occurred once. The V call is TRBV11-2, the J call TRBJ2-5, with a possible D match to TRBD1 (6 bases). The CDR3 covers 13 residues. Between the trimmed V and J ends, which lost 6 bases and 5 bases, there was a span of 13 bases. Germline V gene data show CDR1 as SGHAT and CDR2 as FQNNGV. In DNA, the CDR3 is TGTGCCAGCAGAACCAGGGGATGGGAGACCCAGTACTTC. It yields the protein CASRTRGWETQYF.

This clone was recorded only once. The chain employs TRBV29-1 and TRBJ2-2; D ambiguous. This CDR3 is built from 15 residues. The germline V gene encodes CDR1 SQVTM and CDR2 ANQGSEA. Trimming pared 6 bases from V and 2 bases from J, leaving 16 bases between. The CDR3 DNA sequence: TGCAGCGTGAGATACCTCGACGGAAACACCGGGGAGCTGTTTTTT. This gives the protein CSVRYLDGNTGELFF.

The chain recombines TRBV6-5 with TRBJ2-7, with 7 bases aligning to TRBD1. This CDR3 has 14 residues. After removal of 6 bases from V and 3 bases from J, the junction contained 8 bases not matched to a gene. The germline CDR1 and CDR2 sequences are MNHEY and SVGAGI. The CDR3 sequence: CASRSGTELYEQYF. CDR3 DNA: TGTGCCAGCAGGTCCGGGACAGAACTCTACGAGCAGTACTTC.

V usage is TRBV7-3 and J usage is TRBJ1-1, with D maybe TRBD1 (5 bases). The germline CDR1 and CDR2 sequences are SGHTA and FQGTGA. The CDR3 length is 15 residues. V was trimmed by 0 bases and J by 4 bases, leaving 12 bases between them. The chain's CDR3 is CASSLTSWGVTEAFF. The CDR3 nucleotides read TGTGCCAGCAGCTTAACGTCGTGGGGGGTCACTGAAGCTTTCTTT.

The chain is built from TRBV15 and TRBJ2-2; 9 nucleotides match TRBD1. Germline V CDR1 and CDR2: LNHNV, YYDKDF (reference sequence). The CDR3 is 15 residues long. Trimming removed 1 base from V and 8 bases from J; junction bases left unmatched: 5. The CDR3, as DNA: TGTGCCACCAGCAGAGTAGGGACAGGGTTTGGGGAGCTGTTTTTT. This sequence encodes CATSRVGTGFGELFF.

DNA of the CDR3: TGCAGTGCTAGTCTCGGGGCTAATCAGCCCCAGCATTTT. Its protein is CSASLGANQPQHF. The chain links TRBV20-1 to TRBJ1-5; perhaps TRBD1 as D (5 bases). The V end was cut by 3 bases, the J end by 4 bases, with 10 bases between. CDR1 and CDR2 from the germline V gene are DFQATT and SNEGSKA (reference sequence). CDR3 length: 13 residues.

This clone was picked up a small number of times. The chain carries TRBV10-3 and TRBJ1-6; no definite D call. Trimming took 0 bases from V and 5 from J, leaving 8 bases between them. In germline, CDR1 is ENHRY, CDR2 SYGVKD. This CDR3 contains 15 residues. CDR3 loop: CAISESGPNNSPLHF. The CDR3 DNA reads as TGTGCCATCAGTGAGTCAGGGCCGAATAATTCACCCCTCCACTTT.

V is TRBV7-2 and J is TRBJ2-1, with 8 bases matching TRBD2. CDR1 is SGHTA, CDR2 FQGNSA, per germline. The CDR3 is 15 amino acids. Trimming took 4 bases from V and 10 from J; bases not matched to a gene: 12. CDR3 loop: CASSSRYSGGREQFF. The CDR3 DNA reads TGTGCCAGCAGCTCCCGGTATTCGGGAGGGAGAGAGCAGTTCTTC.

The chain has TRBV7-8 and TRBJ1-5; TRBD1 agrees at 9 bases. The germline CDR1 and CDR2 sequences are SGHVS and FQNEAQ. The V and J ends lost 4 bases and 4 bases, in that order; junction bases with no gene match: 11. CDR3 length: 17 residues. CDR3 residues: CASSSPRGQGGNQPQHF. CDR3 nucleotide sequence: TGTGCCAGCAGCTCTCCTCGGGGACAGGGAGGAAATCAGCCCCAGCATTTT.